This T cell receptor beta chain stems from a study of blood T cells in healthy people across ages. Looked up from germline, CDR1 is MGHRA and CDR2 is YSYEKL. Trimming cost V 5 bases and J 1 base; bases outside gene matches: 4. The CDR3 loop spans 14 amino acids. This clonotype has a count of ten or more. A second PCR of about 7 to 12 cycles used a sample-barcoded 5' primer and a J-beta primer mix. TCRdb processed the 5' RACE reads anew with MiXCR; each CDR3 protein has one entry. The sample has around 970,000 distinct CDR3 sequences; 51% are singletons. Sequences were obtained from blood. This TCR came from a woman aged 55-69 years in good health. The rearrangement joins TRBV4-1 to TRBJ2-5; 7 positions agree with TRBD1. The CDR3 sequence: CASSKGQVQETQYF. CDR3 sequence (DNA): TGCGCCAGCAGCAAAGGACAGGTCCAAGAGACCCAGTACTTC.